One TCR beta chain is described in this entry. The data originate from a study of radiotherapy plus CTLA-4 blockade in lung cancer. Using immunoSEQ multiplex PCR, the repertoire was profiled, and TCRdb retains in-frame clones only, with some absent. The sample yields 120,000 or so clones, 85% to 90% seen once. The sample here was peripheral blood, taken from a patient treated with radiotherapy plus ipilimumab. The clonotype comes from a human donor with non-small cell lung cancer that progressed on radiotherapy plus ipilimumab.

CDR3 amino acids: CASFQSGSTEAFF. Here the CDR3 DNA reads TGTGCCAGCTTCCAAAGCGGCAGCACTGAAGCTTTCTTT. This chain connects TRBV25-1 to TRBJ1-1; D is uncertain. Germline values: CDR1 MGHDK, CDR2 SYGVNS. The CDR3 sequence is 13 residues long. Deletions cut 8 bases from V and 4 bases from J, with 14 bases between.